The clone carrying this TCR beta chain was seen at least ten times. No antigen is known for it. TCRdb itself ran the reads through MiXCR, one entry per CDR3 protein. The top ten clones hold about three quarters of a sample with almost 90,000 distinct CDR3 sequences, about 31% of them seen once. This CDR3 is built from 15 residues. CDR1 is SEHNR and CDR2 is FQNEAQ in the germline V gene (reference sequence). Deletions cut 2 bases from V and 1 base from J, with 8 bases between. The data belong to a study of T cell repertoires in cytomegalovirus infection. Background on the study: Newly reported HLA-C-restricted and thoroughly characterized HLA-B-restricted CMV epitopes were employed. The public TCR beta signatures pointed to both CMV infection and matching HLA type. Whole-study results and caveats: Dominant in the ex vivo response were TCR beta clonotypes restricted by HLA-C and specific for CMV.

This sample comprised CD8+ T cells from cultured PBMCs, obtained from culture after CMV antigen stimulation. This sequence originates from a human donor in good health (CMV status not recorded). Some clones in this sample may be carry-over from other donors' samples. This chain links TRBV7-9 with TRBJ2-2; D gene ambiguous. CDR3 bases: TGTGCCAGCAGCTTATCCCCAGTGAACACCGGGGAGCTGTTTTTT. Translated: CASSLSPVNTGELFF.